A selection of T cell receptor beta chains follows, all from one sample in a study of shared clonotypes between healthy human individuals. The method was immunoSEQ multiplex PCR; TCRdb's version includes in-frame clones alone and lacks a portion of them. The sample yields around 2.1 million clones, 95% seen once. The sample consisted of naive CD4+ T cells sorted from blood. These receptors were taken from a man younger than 35 in good health. The CDR3 runs from the conserved cysteine through the conserved F or W. Fields, in order: clone size, J gene, D gene, V gene, CDR3 DNA, CDR3 protein. A D gene is named only where the DNA matches it firmly. Not all rows give a size; the values are once, few, many and, for expanded clones, a class.

clone size: .; J gene: TRBJ2-5; D gene: .; V gene: TRBV2; CDR3 DNA: TGTGCCAGAGACAGGGGAGGGGAGACCCAGTACTTC; CDR3 protein: CARDRGGETQYF
clone size: .; J gene: TRBJ2-6; D gene: .; V gene: TRBV2; CDR3 DNA: TGTGCCAGCAGTGAGGAGGCTTCGGCCAACGTCCTGACTTTC; CDR3 protein: CASSEEASANVLTF
clone size: .; J gene: TRBJ1-2; D gene: TRBD1; V gene: TRBV2; CDR3 DNA: TGTGCCAGCAGTGAAACAGGGACAGGGTTTAACTATGGCTACACCTTC; CDR3 protein: CASSETGTGFNYGYTF
clone size: once; J gene: TRBJ2-2; D gene: .; V gene: TRBV9; CDR3 DNA: TGTGCCAGCAGCGTAGTTCCCTATGGCGCCGGGGAGCTGTTTTTT; CDR3 protein: CASSVVPYGAGELFF
clone size: .; J gene: TRBJ1-5; D gene: TRBD1; V gene: TRBV7-2; CDR3 DNA: TGTGCCAGCAGCACCGACAGGGGAAATCAGCCCCAGCATTTT; CDR3 protein: CASSTDRGNQPQHF
clone size: .; J gene: TRBJ2-2; D gene: .; V gene: TRBV12-2; CDR3 DNA: TGTGCAAGTCGCTGTGCTAGCGGGAGTGGCCGGGGGGAGCTGTTTTTT; CDR3 protein: CASRCASGSGRGELFF
clone size: .; J gene: TRBJ2-7; D gene: .; V gene: TRBV19; CDR3 DNA: TGTGCCAGTAGTATACCGGGGGCAACCTACGAGCAGTACTTC; CDR3 protein: CASSIPGATYEQYF
clone size: .; J gene: TRBJ2-7; D gene: TRBD2; V gene: TRBV7-2; CDR3 DNA: TGTGCCAGCAGCCCTGGACTAGCGGAGACCTACGAGCAGTACTTC; CDR3 protein: CASSPGLAETYEQYF
clone size: .; J gene: TRBJ2-7; D gene: .; V gene: TRBV18; CDR3 DNA: TGTGCCAGCTCACCACTTGTTAACAGGGCGACCTACGAGCAGTACTTC; CDR3 protein: CASSPLVNRATYEQYF
clone size: .; J gene: TRBJ1-3; D gene: .; V gene: TRBV18; CDR3 DNA: TGTGCCAGCTCCCGGAGGGACGGGAGCTCTGGAAACACCATATATTTT; CDR3 protein: CASSRRDGSSGNTIYF
clone size: .; J gene: TRBJ1-5; D gene: .; V gene: TRBV5-1; CDR3 DNA: TGCGCCAGCAGCAACGACGGACTTAGCAATCAGCCCCAGCATTTT; CDR3 protein: CASSNDGLSNQPQHF
clone size: .; J gene: TRBJ2-7; D gene: .; V gene: TRBV7-8; CDR3 DNA: TGTGCCAGCACCCCGGGCAGAGTAGCTGGCGAGCAGTACTTC; CDR3 protein: CASTPGRVAGEQYF
clone size: once; J gene: TRBJ2-5; D gene: TRBD2; V gene: TRBV27; CDR3 DNA: TGTGCCAGCAGTTTCGGGCGGGGGGCCGAGACCCAGTACTTC; CDR3 protein: CASSFGRGAETQYF
clone size: .; J gene: TRBJ2-1; D gene: TRBD2; V gene: TRBV15; CDR3 DNA: TGTGCCACCAGCACTTGGCTAGCGGGAGGCAATGAGCAGTTCTTC; CDR3 protein: CATSTWLAGGNEQFF
clone size: .; J gene: TRBJ2-5; D gene: TRBD2; V gene: TRBV5-1; CDR3 DNA: TGCGCCAGCAGCCCAAGCGCGACTAGCGGGGGGCGAGAGACCCAGTACTTC; CDR3 protein: CASSPSATSGGRETQYF
clone size: .; J gene: TRBJ2-3; D gene: .; V gene: TRBV5-6; CDR3 DNA: TGTGCCAGCAGCTTGGAAGGGATCGGGACAGATACGCAGTATTTT; CDR3 protein: CASSLEGIGTDTQYF
clone size: once; J gene: TRBJ1-5; D gene: .; V gene: TRBV19; CDR3 DNA: TGTGCCAGTACCATTCTTCGGGACGGCACCAATCAGCCCCAGCATTTT; CDR3 protein: CASTILRDGTNQPQHF
clone size: .; J gene: TRBJ2-1; D gene: TRBD2; V gene: TRBV18; CDR3 DNA: TGTGCCAGCTCACTGGGACTAGCGGGAGGCTATGAGCAGTTCTTC; CDR3 protein: CASSLGLAGGYEQFF
clone size: once; J gene: TRBJ2-1; D gene: TRBD1; V gene: TRBV6-1; CDR3 DNA: TGTGCCAGCAGTGCGATGGGACAGGGCTACAATGAGCAGTTCTTC; CDR3 protein: CASSAMGQGYNEQFF
clone size: .; J gene: TRBJ1-2; D gene: .; V gene: TRBV7-2; CDR3 DNA: TGTGCCAGCAGCTTAGGTGCAGGCAACTATGGCTACACCTTC; CDR3 protein: CASSLGAGNYGYTF
clone size: few; J gene: TRBJ1-2; D gene: .; V gene: TRBV10-2; CDR3 DNA: TGCGCCAGCAGTGAGGGTGACAGGCTCACTAACTATGGCTACACCTTC; CDR3 protein: CASSEGDRLTNYGYTF
clone size: .; J gene: TRBJ1-5; D gene: .; V gene: TRBV15; CDR3 DNA: TGTGCCACCAGCAGAGATAGGGGAGTACGGCAGCCCCAGCATTTT; CDR3 protein: CATSRDRGVRQPQHF
clone size: .; J gene: TRBJ1-4; D gene: .; V gene: TRBV28; CDR3 DNA: TGTGCCAGCGATTCCATCCGCCTAAAAACTAATGAAAAACTGTTTTTT; CDR3 protein: CASDSIRLKTNEKLFF
clone size: once; J gene: TRBJ1-1; D gene: TRBD1; V gene: TRBV29-1; CDR3 DNA: TGCAGCGTCAGGACAGGGTCGAACACTGAAGCTTTCTTT; CDR3 protein: CSVRTGSNTEAFF
clone size: .; J gene: TRBJ2-3; D gene: .; V gene: TRBV15; CDR3 DNA: TGTGCCACCAGCAGGTTCGGTGGCACAGATACGCAGTATTTT; CDR3 protein: CATSRFGGTDTQYF
clone size: .; J gene: TRBJ1-4; D gene: TRBD1; V gene: TRBV7-2; CDR3 DNA: TGTGCCAGCAGCGAAGGGGGCAGTGGAAAACTGTTTTTT; CDR3 protein: CASSEGGSGKLFF
clone size: .; J gene: TRBJ1-4; D gene: .; V gene: TRBV19; CDR3 DNA: TGTGCCAGTAGCAGTTTTGGGGGCCGGGATGAAAAACTGTTTTTT; CDR3 protein: CASSSFGGRDEKLFF
clone size: .; J gene: TRBJ2-5; D gene: .; V gene: TRBV9; CDR3 DNA: TGTGCCAGCAGCGTAGGGGGAACGGTAGCGCAAGAGACCCAGTACTTC; CDR3 protein: CASSVGGTVAQETQYF
clone size: .; J gene: TRBJ2-1; D gene: .; V gene: TRBV9; CDR3 DNA: TGTGCCAGCAGCGTAGAACCCGCGGGCCACAATGAGCAGTTCTTC; CDR3 protein: CASSVEPAGHNEQFF
clone size: .; J gene: TRBJ2-2; D gene: .; V gene: TRBV7-2; CDR3 DNA: TGTGCCAGCAGCCCGGACTACTACACCGGGGAGCTGTTTTTT; CDR3 protein: CASSPDYYTGELFF
clone size: .; J gene: TRBJ2-4; D gene: TRBD2; V gene: TRBV19; CDR3 DNA: TGTGCCAGCACTTACCGGGCCATCGGGAGGAACATTCAGTACTTC; CDR3 protein: CASTYRAIGRNIQYF
clone size: .; J gene: TRBJ2-7; D gene: .; V gene: TRBV6-4; CDR3 DNA: TGTGCCAGCACCCAAGAAGGGGAGGACTACGAGCAGTACTTC; CDR3 protein: CASTQEGEDYEQYF
clone size: .; J gene: TRBJ2-1; D gene: .; V gene: TRBV30; CDR3 DNA: TGTGCCTCGGAGGAGGGCCCGAACAATGAGCAGTTCTTC; CDR3 protein: CASEEGPNNEQFF
clone size: once; J gene: TRBJ1-4; D gene: .; V gene: TRBV6-1; CDR3 DNA: TGTGCCAGCAACAACCCGGGACATACGTATGAAAAACTGTTTTTT; CDR3 protein: CASNNPGHTYEKLFF
clone size: .; J gene: TRBJ1-2; D gene: .; V gene: TRBV7-9; CDR3 DNA: TGTGCCAGCAGCCGTACAGCTAACTATGGCTACACCTTC; CDR3 protein: CASSRTANYGYTF
clone size: .; J gene: TRBJ2-7; D gene: TRBD1; V gene: TRBV2; CDR3 DNA: TGTGCCACCGTACAGGGGGCCTACGAGCAGTACTTC; CDR3 protein: CATVQGAYEQYF
clone size: .; J gene: TRBJ1-4; D gene: .; V gene: TRBV27; CDR3 DNA: TGTGCCAGCGGATCTAATGAAAAACTGTTTTTT; CDR3 protein: CASGSNEKLFF
clone size: .; J gene: TRBJ2-2; D gene: TRBD1; V gene: TRBV6-5; CDR3 DNA: TGTGCCAGCCGAAGAGGACAGGGGGCGGCCGGGGAGCTGTTTTTT; CDR3 protein: CASRRGQGAAGELFF
clone size: .; J gene: TRBJ2-2; D gene: .; V gene: TRBV29-1; CDR3 DNA: TGCAGCGTTGGCGACAGACTCAACACCGGGGAGCTGTTTTTT; CDR3 protein: CSVGDRLNTGELFF
clone size: .; J gene: TRBJ2-2; D gene: TRBD2; V gene: TRBV6-1; CDR3 DNA: TGTGCCAGCAGTCAAGGAAGCGGGGGGGCTTCGACCGGGGAGCTGTTTTTT; CDR3 protein: CASSQGSGGASTGELFF
clone size: .; J gene: TRBJ2-2; D gene: .; V gene: TRBV7-2; CDR3 DNA: TGTGCCAGCAGCTCAGGCGGAGGGGTCGTCGGGGAGCTGTTTTTT; CDR3 protein: CASSSGGGVVGELFF
clone size: .; J gene: TRBJ1-2; D gene: .; V gene: TRBV11-2; CDR3 DNA: TGTGCCAGCAGCTTAGATCTGCTAGGGAGTGGCTACACCTTC; CDR3 protein: CASSLDLLGSGYTF
clone size: .; J gene: TRBJ2-1; D gene: .; V gene: TRBV7-3; CDR3 DNA: TGTGCCAGCAGCTTAGGCTACAATGAGCAGTTCTTC; CDR3 protein: CASSLGYNEQFF
clone size: .; J gene: TRBJ2-2; D gene: TRBD2; V gene: TRBV6-5; CDR3 DNA: TGTGCCAGCAGTTACGCGGGAGGAGGTACCGGGGAGCTGTTTTTT; CDR3 protein: CASSYAGGGTGELFF
clone size: many; J gene: TRBJ1-6; D gene: .; V gene: TRBV7-8; CDR3 DNA: TGTGCCAGCAGCCCCTTGTTAGGTTCACCCCTCCACTTT; CDR3 protein: CASSPLLGSPLHF
clone size: .; J gene: TRBJ1-1; D gene: .; V gene: TRBV10-3; CDR3 DNA: TGTGCCATCAGTGAAGGGCTCACTGAAGCTTTCTTT; CDR3 protein: CAISEGLTEAFF
clone size: once; J gene: TRBJ2-5; D gene: TRBD2; V gene: TRBV4-2; CDR3 DNA: TGTGCCAGCACCGCGGGGGGGAAGCGGGAGACCCAGTACTTC; CDR3 protein: CASTAGGKRETQYF
clone size: .; J gene: TRBJ1-1; D gene: .; V gene: TRBV11-2; CDR3 DNA: TGTGCCAGCAGCTTAGTTGGGTCCGCGAACACTGAAGCTTTCTTT; CDR3 protein: CASSLVGSANTEAFF
clone size: .; J gene: TRBJ2-7; D gene: .; V gene: TRBV11-2; CDR3 DNA: TGTGCCAGCAGCTTGAGTAGTGGGGTTCGCTACGAGCAGTACTTC; CDR3 protein: CASSLSSGVRYEQYF
clone size: .; J gene: TRBJ1-4; D gene: .; V gene: TRBV4-3; CDR3 DNA: TGCGCCAGCAGCCAAGAGGCGGGGGCAGGGGAAAAACTGTTTTTT; CDR3 protein: CASSQEAGAGEKLFF
clone size: .; J gene: TRBJ2-7; D gene: .; V gene: TRBV27; CDR3 DNA: TGTGCCAGCAGTTTATCAGGCGGGGTTATTTCCTACGAGCAGTACTTC; CDR3 protein: CASSLSGGVISYEQYF
clone size: once; J gene: TRBJ1-2; D gene: TRBD1; V gene: TRBV6-1; CDR3 DNA: TGTGCCAGCAGTGACCGGGACAGGTCGACAGCTAACTATGGCTACACCTTC; CDR3 protein: CASSDRDRSTANYGYTF
clone size: .; J gene: TRBJ2-7; D gene: .; V gene: TRBV18; CDR3 DNA: TGTGCCAGCTCACCAGGGGTCGAGGGGTCCCACGAGCAGTACTTC; CDR3 protein: CASSPGVEGSHEQYF
clone size: .; J gene: TRBJ1-4; D gene: TRBD1; V gene: TRBV6-8; CDR3 DNA: TGTGCCAGCAGTTGCCTAACAGGGGGGAATGAAAAACTGTTTTTT; CDR3 protein: CASSCLTGGNEKLFF